Below, 10 T cell receptor beta chains from the same sample are listed, as sequenced in a study of blood T cell repertoires in COVID-19. Repertoires were generated with immunoSEQ multiplex PCR, while TCRdb's copy carries only in-frame clones and drops some. The sample consists of 150,000 to 200,000 clones, about four fifths of them appearing once. The sample comprised peripheral blood. The receptor source for this set is a man between 65 and 80 years old who had recovered from COVID-19.

The rearrangement links TRBV19 to TRBJ2-1; 8 nucleotides match TRBD1. V lost 6 bases, J lost 2 bases, and 6 bases stayed unmatched. The CDR3 totals 15 residues. Germline lookup yields CDR1 LNHDA and CDR2 SQIVND (reference sequence). The CDR3 sequence: CASSRAGGPYNEQFF. CDR3 in DNA: TGTGCCAGTAGCAGGGCAGGGGGCCCCTACAATGAGCAGTTCTTC.

The chain couples TRBV6-5 to TRBJ2-4; 9 bases map to TRBD1. Germline V gene sequence: CDR1 MNHEY, CDR2 SVGAGI. V was clipped by 11 bases and J by 7 bases; unmatched bases: 12. This CDR3 has 14 residues. The CDR3 DNA reads as TGTGCCTGCTCTGGGACAGGGAAGGGGAACATTCAGTACTTC. Its translation is CACSGTGKGNIQYF.

The chain carries TRBV5-1 and TRBJ2-1; 11 positions match TRBD2. This CDR3 has 16 amino acids. V was clipped by 3 bases and J by 3 bases; unmatched bases: 5. Per germline, CDR1 SGHRS and CDR2 YFSETQ. CDR3 sequence reads: CASSSGLAADYNEQFF. In DNA form, the CDR3 reads TGCGCCAGCAGCTCGGGACTAGCGGCAGACTACAATGAGCAGTTCTTC. Drawing the rest from reference TRBV5-1 and TRBJ2-1, the complete variable domain is KAGVTQTPRYLIKTRGQQVTLSCSPISGHRSVSWYQQTPGQGLQFLFEYFSETQRNKGNFPGRFSGRQFSNSRSEMNVSTLELGDSALYLCASSSGLAADYNEQFFGPGTRLTVL.

The CDR3 reads CAWGLAVGGNEQFF. CDR3 sequence (DNA): TGTGCCTGGGGTCTAGCGGTGGGGGGGAATGAGCAGTTCTTC. The chain employs TRBV30 and TRBJ2-1, with 7 bases fitting TRBD2. Germline V gene lookup returns CDR1 GTSNPN and CDR2 SVGIG (reference sequence). The junction had 11 bases not matched to a gene; V was cut back by 5 bases and J by 7 bases. CDR3 size: 14 residues.

The gene calls are TRBV12-3 or TRBV12-4 and TRBJ1-2; TRBD1 matches 9 bases. This CDR3 is built from 11 residues. The J segment lost 8 bases and the V segment lost 10 bases, leaving 5 bases of the junction unmatched. CDR3 residues: CANTDRGGYTF. As DNA, the CDR3 is TGTGCCAACACGGACAGGGGAGGCTACACCTTC.

The V and J genes are TRBV5-6 and TRBJ2-2; TRBD1 matches at 10 bases. The CDR3 totals 15 residues. The J segment lost 4 bases and the V segment lost 0 bases, leaving 0 bases of the junction unmatched. Germline V lookup: CDR1 SGHDT, CDR2 YYEEEE. The CDR3 loop reads CASSLGTGGTGELFF. The CDR3 DNA reads TGTGCCAGCAGCTTGGGGACAGGGGGCACCGGGGAGCTGTTTTTT.

The rearrangement joins TRBV5-1 to TRBJ2-3; 8 bases align to TRBD1. The junction had 10 bases not matched to a gene; V was cut back by 4 bases and J by 0 bases. Germline-derived CDR1 and CDR2 are SGHRS and YFSETQ. The CDR3 loop spans 17 amino acids. The CDR3 reads CASSPRTGSLSTDTQYF. The CDR3 DNA reads as TGCGCCAGCAGCCCGAGGACAGGGTCACTCAGCACAGATACGCAGTATTTT.

The chain carries TRBV4-1 and TRBJ2-5; possible D gene TRBD2, 6 bases. V lost 0 bases and J lost 5, with 19 bases in between. The CDR3 length is 17 residues. Germline V gene lookup returns CDR1 MGHRA and CDR2 YSYEKL. CDR3 bases: TGCGCCAGCAGCCAAGATATCGGGGAGGCTACGGGGGAGACCCAGTACTTC. The encoded protein is CASSQDIGEATGETQYF.

The chain combines TRBV5-1 with TRBJ2-7; D is possibly TRBD2 (6 bases). The CDR3 length is 14 residues. V was trimmed by 0 bases and J by 6 bases, leaving 13 bases between them. CDR1 and CDR2 from the germline V gene are SGHRS and YFSETQ. CDR3 sequence (DNA): TGCGCCAGCAGCTTGGATGGAGGGTCGGGCGAGCAGTACTTC. Encoded protein: CASSLDGGSGEQYF.

The V call is TRBV5-4, the J call TRBJ2-2; D possibly corresponds to TRBD2 (5 bases). V was pared by 0 bases and J by 0 bases, with 12 bases between. The CDR3 has 17 amino acids. Looked up from germline, CDR1 is SGHNT and CDR2 is YYREEE (reference sequence). The CDR3 region has the DNA TGTGCCAGCAGCTTGGCAGGAGGCTTCGCGAACACCGGGGAGCTGTTTTTT. The encoded protein is CASSLAGGFANTGELFF.